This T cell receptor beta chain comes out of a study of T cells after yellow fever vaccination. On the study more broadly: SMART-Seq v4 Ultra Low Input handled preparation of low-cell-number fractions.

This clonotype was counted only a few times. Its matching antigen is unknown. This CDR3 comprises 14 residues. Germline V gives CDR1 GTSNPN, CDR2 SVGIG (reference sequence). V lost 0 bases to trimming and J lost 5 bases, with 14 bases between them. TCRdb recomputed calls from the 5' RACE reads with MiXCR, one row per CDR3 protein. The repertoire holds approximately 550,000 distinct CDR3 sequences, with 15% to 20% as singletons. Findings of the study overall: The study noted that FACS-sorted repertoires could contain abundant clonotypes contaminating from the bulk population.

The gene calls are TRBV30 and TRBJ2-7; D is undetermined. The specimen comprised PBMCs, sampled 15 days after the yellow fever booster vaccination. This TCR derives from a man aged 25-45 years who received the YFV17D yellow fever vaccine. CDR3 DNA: TGTGCCTGGAGTGTACCTGGATTTGGACACGAGCAGTACTTC. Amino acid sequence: CAWSVPGFGHEQYF.